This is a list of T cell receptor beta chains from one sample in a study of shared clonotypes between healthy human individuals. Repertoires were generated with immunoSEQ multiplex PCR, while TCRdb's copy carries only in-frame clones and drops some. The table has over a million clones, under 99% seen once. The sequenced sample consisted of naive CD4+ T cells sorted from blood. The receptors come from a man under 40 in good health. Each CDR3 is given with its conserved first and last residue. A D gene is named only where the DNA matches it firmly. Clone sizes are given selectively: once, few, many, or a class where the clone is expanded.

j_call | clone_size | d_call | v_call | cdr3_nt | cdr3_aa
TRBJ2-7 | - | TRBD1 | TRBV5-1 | TGCGCCAGCAGCCTGCCTGGACAGGGAGTGTACGAGCAGTACTTC | CASSLPGQGVYEQYF
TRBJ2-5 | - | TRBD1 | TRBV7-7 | TGTGCTAGCAGCTTCGGGACAGGGGGCTGGGTCGGACTAAAGGAGACCCAGTACTTC | CASSFGTGGWVGLKETQYF
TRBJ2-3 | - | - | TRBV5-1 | TGCGCCAGCAGCCTTCGGACAGTCCTAGGCACAGATACGCAGTATTTT | CASSLRTVLGTDTQYF
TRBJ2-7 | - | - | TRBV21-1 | TGTGCCAGCAGCTCATGGACTAGCGGGTTTACCTACGAGCAGTACTTC | CASSSWTSGFTYEQYF
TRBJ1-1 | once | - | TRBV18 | TGTGCCAGCTCACCACTCGTCAACACTGAAGCTTTCTTT | CASSPLVNTEAFF
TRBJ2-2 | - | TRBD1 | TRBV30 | TGTGCCTGGAGGCACCTTCTTGGACAGGGATTTCCCGGGGAGCTGTTTTTT | CAWRHLLGQGFPGELFF
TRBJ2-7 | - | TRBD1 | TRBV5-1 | TGCGCCAGCTCCCTCGGACGGTCATTGGGACAGGAAATATACGAGCAGTACTTC | CASSLGRSLGQEIYEQYF
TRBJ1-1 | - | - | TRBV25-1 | TGTGCCAGCAGTGAATTGGCAGGGAACACTGAAGCTTTCTTT | CASSELAGNTEAFF
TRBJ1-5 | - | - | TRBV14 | TGTGCCAGCAAGGAACAGGACAATCAGCCCCAGCATTTT | CASKEQDNQPQHF
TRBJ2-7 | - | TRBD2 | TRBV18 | TGTGCCAGCTCAGAGACTAGCGGGAGGGCCCACGAGCAGTACTTC | CASSETSGRAHEQYF
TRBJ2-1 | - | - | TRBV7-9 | TGTGCCAGCAGCTTAGGCTTACAGAGTCTTTTCTACAATGAGCAGTTCTTC | CASSLGLQSLFYNEQFF
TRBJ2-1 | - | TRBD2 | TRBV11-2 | TGTGCCAGCAGCATACGGACTAGCGACAGCTCCTACAATGAGCAGTTCTTC | CASSIRTSDSSYNEQFF
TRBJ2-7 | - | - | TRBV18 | TGTGCCAGCTCACCGGTAGGTTTTTCCTACGAGCAGTACTTC | CASSPVGFSYEQYF
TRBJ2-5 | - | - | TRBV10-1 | TGCGCCAGCAGTGATCCCAGGGGAGGCATAAAGACCCAGTACTTC | CASSDPRGGIKTQYF
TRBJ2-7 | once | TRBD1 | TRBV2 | TGTGCCAGCAGGTGGACAGGGGAAGTTGACGAGCAGTACTTC | CASRWTGEVDEQYF
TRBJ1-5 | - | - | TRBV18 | TGTGCCAGCTCACCACGGGGGAATCGGGATCAGCCCCAGCATTTT | CASSPRGNRDQPQHF
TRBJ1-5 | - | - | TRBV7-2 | TGTGCCAGCAGCCGGGGGGCGCGGATAGGTCAGCCCCAGCATTTT | CASSRGARIGQPQHF
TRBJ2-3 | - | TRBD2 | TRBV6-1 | TGTGCCAGCAGTAGCGGGGTCACAGATACGCAGTATTTT | CASSSGVTDTQYF
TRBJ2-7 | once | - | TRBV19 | TGTGCCAGTAGCGGGCCCCGGGCAGGGAAGTCCTACGAGCAGTACTTC | CASSGPRAGKSYEQYF
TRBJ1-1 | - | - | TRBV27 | TGTGCCAGCAGTATCATACTGAACACTGAAGCTTTCTTT | CASSIILNTEAFF
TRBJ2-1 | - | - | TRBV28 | TGTGCCAGCAGTTCAACTAGCAATGAGCAATTCTTC | CASSSTSNEQFF
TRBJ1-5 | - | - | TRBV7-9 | TGTGCCAGCAGCTTCAACCTCCCAGGTGATCAGCCCCAGCATTTT | CASSFNLPGDQPQHF
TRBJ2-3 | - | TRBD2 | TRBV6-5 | TGTGCCAGCGGACTAGCGCCCCGATGGGCTACGCAGTATTTT | CASGLAPRWATQYF
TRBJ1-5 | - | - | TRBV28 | TGTGCCAGCAGTTTAACCGGGACACGAAATCAGCCCCAGCATTTT | CASSLTGTRNQPQHF
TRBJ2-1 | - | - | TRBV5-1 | TGCGCCAGCAGGCTACGGACGACCTGGGATGAGCAGTTCTTC | CASRLRTTWDEQFF
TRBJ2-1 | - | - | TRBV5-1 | TGCGCCAGCAGCTTGAGTCTCCGATACAATGAGCAGTTCTTC | CASSLSLRYNEQFF
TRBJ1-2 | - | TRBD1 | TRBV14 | TGTGCCAGCGGGACAGCCTATGGCTACACCTTC | CASGTAYGYTF
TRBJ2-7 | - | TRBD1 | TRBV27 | TGTGCCAGCAGTTTGTTTTGGAAGGGACAGGGGGCCTACGAGCAGTACTTC | CASSLFWKGQGAYEQYF
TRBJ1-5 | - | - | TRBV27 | TGTGCCAGCAGTTTAAGGGTAAATCAGCCCCAGCATTTT | CASSLRVNQPQHF
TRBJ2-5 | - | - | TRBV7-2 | TGTGCCAGCAGCTTAACCAGCTACCAAGAGACCCAGTACTTC | CASSLTSYQETQYF
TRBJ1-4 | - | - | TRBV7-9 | TGTGCCAGCAGGGACAGCAAAAATGAAAAACTGTTTTTT | CASRDSKNEKLFF
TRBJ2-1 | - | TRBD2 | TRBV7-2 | TGTGCCAGCAGCCCACTAGCGGGAGGGCCGCAGTTCTTC | CASSPLAGGPQFF
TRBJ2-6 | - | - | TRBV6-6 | TGTGCCAGCAGTAACCCTGGGGCACCTGGGGCCAACGTCCTGACTTTC | CASSNPGAPGANVLTF
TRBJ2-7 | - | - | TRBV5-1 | TGCGCCAGCAGCTTGGCGACAGCCTTCTACGAGCAGTACTTC | CASSLATAFYEQYF
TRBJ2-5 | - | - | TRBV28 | TGTGCCAGCAGTCCTCTATGGGAGGATTCGGCCCAGTACTTC | CASSPLWEDSAQYF
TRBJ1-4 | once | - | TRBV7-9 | TGTGCCAGCACTCCCAAGGAGGGCAGGCGTGAAAAACTGTTTTTT | CASTPKEGRREKLFF
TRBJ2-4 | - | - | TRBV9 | TGTGCCAGCAGCCCTCAGCTAGCCAAAAACATTCAGTACTTC | CASSPQLAKNIQYF
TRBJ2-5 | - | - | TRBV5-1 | TGCGCCAGCAGCTTCAGGGGACAAGAGACCCAGTACTTC | CASSFRGQETQYF
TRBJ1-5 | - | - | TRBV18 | TGTGCCAGCTCACCTGGGACGGGCGATCAGCCCCAGCATTTT | CASSPGTGDQPQHF
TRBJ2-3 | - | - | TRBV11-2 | TGTGCCAGCAGCCTACGTAGTAGCGGAAACACAGATACGCAGTATTTT | CASSLRSSGNTDTQYF
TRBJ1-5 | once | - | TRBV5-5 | TGTGCCAGCAGCGCCCGACGGAGCAATCAGCCCCAGCATTTT | CASSARRSNQPQHF
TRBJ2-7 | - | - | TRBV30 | TGTGCCTGGAGCAAAACCGGGGAGAGCTCCTACGAGCAGTACTTC | CAWSKTGESSYEQYF
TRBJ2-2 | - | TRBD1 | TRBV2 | TGTGCCAGCAGGCGGACAGGGATCGGGGAGCTGTTTTTT | CASRRTGIGELFF
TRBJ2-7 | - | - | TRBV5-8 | TGTGCCAGCAGTAGGATCTACGAGCAGTACTTC | CASSRIYEQYF
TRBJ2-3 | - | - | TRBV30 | TGTGCCTGGAGTGTAGGTGATACTAGCACAGATACGCAGTATTTT | CAWSVGDTSTDTQYF
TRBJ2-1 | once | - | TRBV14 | TGTGCCAGCAGCCGCGGTAGCTCCTACAATGAGCAGTTCTTC | CASSRGSSYNEQFF
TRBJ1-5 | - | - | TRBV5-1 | TGCGCCAGCAGCTTGTCGGGACGGGATAATCAGCCCCAGCATTTT | CASSLSGRDNQPQHF
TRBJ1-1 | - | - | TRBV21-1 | TGTGCCAGCAGCAAGGACCTCACTGAAGCTTTCTTT | CASSKDLTEAFF